What follows are 5 T cell receptor beta chains derived from one specimen sequenced in a study of beta chain features in type 1 diabetes. Study-wide points: Significant though moderate, a shortening of TCRB CDR3s appeared in all four CD4+ subsets of Type 1 diabetes patients.

Which antigens these TCRs recognize remains unknown. The sequenced template was cDNA made from the entire isolated RNA. TCRdb keeps only in-frame clones here, not all; method: immunoSEQ multiplex PCR. This sample has tens of thousands of clones, with 55% to 70% found just once. Sequenced material: stem cell memory CD4+ T cells from blood. Source of these receptors: a woman aged 25 to 39 with type 1 diabetes.

The chain links TRBV30 to TRBJ2-2, with D perhaps TRBD1 (6 bases). This CDR3 is built from 15 residues. CDR1 GTSNPN and CDR2 SVGIG come from the germline V gene (reference sequence). Between the trimmed V and J ends, which lost 2 bases and 3 bases, there was a span of 13 bases. The CDR3 DNA is TGTGCCTGGAGTAGGCAGGGGATAGACACCGGGGAGCTGTTTTTT. Translation: CAWSRQGIDTGELFF.

This chain links TRBV7-3 with TRBJ2-3, with TRBD2 matching over 10 bases. V lost 4 bases to trimming and J lost 4 bases; unmatched junction nucleotides: 2. The CDR3 covers 14 residues. The germline CDR1 and CDR2 sequences are SGHTA and FQGTGA. CDR3 DNA sequence: TGTGCCAGCAGCTCGACTAGCGGGTCAGATACGCAGTATTTT. Protein: CASSSTSGSDTQYF.

This clone was counted a single time. The chain carries TRBV7-9 and TRBJ1-2; D remains ambiguous. In germline, CDR1 is SEHNR, CDR2 FQNEAQ (reference sequence). CDR3 length: 12 residues. V was cut by 5 bases and J by 3 bases, with 7 bases left in between. The CDR3 sequence: CASSVGDYGYTF. The CDR3 DNA reads TGTGCCAGCAGCGTCGGAGACTATGGCTACACCTTC.

The chain recombines TRBV2 with TRBJ2-7, with 9 bases aligning to TRBD1. This CDR3 is built from 13 residues. V lost 4 bases and J lost 7; bases outside the gene matches: 5. Germline V gene data show CDR1 as SNHLY and CDR2 as FYNNEI. The CDR3 DNA is TGTGCCAGCAGTGTGTGGGACAGGGATGAGCAGTACTTC. Translating it yields CASSVWDRDEQYF.

The chain joins TRBV19 to TRBJ1-2; D ambiguous. V gave up 3 bases and J gave up 3 bases, with 14 bases separating them. The germline V gene has CDR1 LNHDA and CDR2 SQIVND (reference sequence). This CDR3 is built from 15 residues. The CDR3 DNA is TGTGCCAGTAGTATGGTAGCCGACGGAGACTATGGCTACACCTTC. Its translation is CASSMVADGDYGYTF.